The 28 T cell receptor beta chains presented below share a single source sample, sequenced in a study of control samples from healthy donors and cancer patients. Measured with immunoSEQ multiplex PCR; TCRdb has only the in-frame clones, and not every one. The table shows 390,000 or so clones, with 90% occurring only once. The sample taken for sequencing was PBMCs. The receptors stem from a man aged 35-49 years with head and neck cancer.

The gene calls are TRBV11-2 and TRBJ1-2, with D possibly being TRBD1 (5 bases). Germline loops: CDR1 SGHAT, CDR2 FQNNGV. The CDR3 sequence is 15 residues long. V lost 1 base, J lost 3 bases, and 12 bases lay in between. The CDR3 loop is CASSLGAGSYYGYTF. The CDR3 DNA follows: TGTGCCAGCAGCTTAGGGGCAGGGTCTTACTATGGCTACACCTTC. Drawing the rest from reference TRBV11-2 and TRBJ1-2, the complete variable domain is EAGVAQSPRYKIIEKRQSVAFWCNPISGHATLYWYQQILGQGPKLLIQFQNNGVVDDSQLPKDRFSAERLKGVDSTLKIQPAKLEDSAVYLCASSLGAGSYYGYTFGSGTRLTVV.

The chain couples TRBV9 to TRBJ2-1, with TRBD2 identical over 7 bases. Germline values: CDR1 SGDLS, CDR2 YYNGEE. The CDR3 has 15 amino acids. The V and J ends lost 3 bases and 4 bases, in that order; junction bases with no gene match: 7. The CDR3 is CASSGGASGYNEQFF. The CDR3 DNA is TGTGCCAGCAGCGGCGGGGCTAGCGGATACAATGAGCAGTTCTTC. Drawing the rest from reference TRBV9 and TRBJ2-1, the complete variable domain is DSGVTQTPKHLITATGQRVTLRCSPRSGDLSVYWYQQSLDQGLQFLIQYYNGEERAKGNILERFSAQQFPDLHSELNLSSLELGDSALYFCASSGGASGYNEQFFGPGTRLTVL.

The chain is built from TRBV5-5 and TRBJ2-1; 13 bases map to TRBD2. Germline loops: CDR1 SGHKS, CDR2 YYEKEE (reference sequence). V shed 4 bases, J shed 9 bases, and the junction held 7 bases outside the gene matches. This CDR3 has 15 amino acids. The CDR3 reads CASSPRLAGGTEQFF. Here the CDR3 DNA reads TGTGCCAGCAGCCCCAGACTAGCGGGAGGAACTGAGCAGTTCTTC.

This chain joins TRBV9 and TRBJ2-2; D is ambiguous. The CDR3 sequence is 18 residues long. Germline-derived CDR1 and CDR2 are SGDLS and YYNGEE. V shed 0 bases and J shed 0 bases, with 15 bases lying between them. The DNA of the CDR3 is TGTGCCAGCAGCGTAGCCGGTGTCGTGGGGACGAACACCGGGGAGCTGTTTTTT. Translating it yields CASSVAGVVGTNTGELFF.

The rearrangement links TRBV3-1 (or the pseudogene TRBV3-2) to TRBJ2-7; D may be TRBD1 or TRBD2 (6 bases each). V was shortened by 4 bases and J by 2 bases, with 15 bases between the two germline ends. The CDR3 sequence is 15 residues long. CDR1 and CDR2 (germline): LGHDT, YNNKEL (reference sequence). CDR3 protein: CASSLRGAGPYEQYF. The CDR3 DNA reads as TGTGCCAGCAGCCTAAGGGGGGCAGGCCCCTACGAGCAGTACTTC.

The J gene is TRBJ2-1, the V gene TRBV5-4; 9 nucleotides match TRBD2. The CDR3 covers 15 residues. V gave up 6 bases and J gave up 5 bases; unmatched junction bases: 9. Per the germline V gene, CDR1 is SGHNT and CDR2 is YYREEE (reference sequence). This CDR3 reads CASIRREGLDNEQFF. The CDR3 DNA is TGTGCCAGCATCCGGCGGGAGGGCCTAGACAATGAGCAGTTCTTC.

This chain links TRBV13 with TRBJ1-1; TRBD1 might be the D (6 bases). Trimming took off 5 bases at V and 3 bases at J, with 16 bases between the two ends. Germline CDR1 reads PRHDT; CDR2 reads FYEKMQ (reference sequence). The CDR3 has 15 residues. CDR3 nucleotides: TGTGCCAGCAGCCACGGGGGCCTTGAGGACACTGAAGCTTTCTTT. Residues: CASSHGGLEDTEAFF.

This clone was detected once. One end of the junction varies from germline; a read error may be responsible. At the DNA level, this CDR3 is encoded by other sequences in the same sample as well. The CDR3 spells CASSPPGGLAGGLGELFF. CDR3 DNA: TGTGCCAGCAGTCCCCCGGGCGGGCTAGCGGGGGGCCTCGGGGAACTGTTTTTT. This chain uses TRBV27 with TRBJ2-2; 11 nucleotides match TRBD2. Looked up from germline, CDR1 is MNHEY and CDR2 is SMNVEV (reference sequence). The CDR3 has 18 amino acids.

This chain connects TRBV4-3 to TRBJ2-5; D may be TRBD2 (5 bases). The CDR3 runs 14 residues. V was cut by 4 bases and J by 5 bases, with 14 bases left in between. The germline gives CDR1 LGHNA, CDR2 YSLEER. The CDR3 coding sequence is TGCGCCAGCAGCCTCGGGCCGTCGGGGGAGACCCAGTACTTC. Its protein product is CASSLGPSGETQYF.

This sequence joins TRBV13 and TRBJ1-2, with a weak D call TRBD1 (5 bases). The CDR3 extends over 15 amino acids. CDR1 and CDR2 from the germline V gene are PRHDT and FYEKMQ (reference sequence). The ends were cut back, 3 bases at V and 4 bases at J, with 15 bases in the middle. The CDR3 sequence: CASSFSIGAFYGYTF. In DNA form, the CDR3 reads TGTGCCAGCAGCTTCTCGATCGGGGCCTTCTATGGCTACACCTTC.

V and J are TRBV9 and TRBJ1-2; D ambiguous. Germline CDR1 is SGDLS and CDR2 is YYNGEE. Trimming took 4 bases from V and 7 from J, leaving 20 bases between them. The CDR3 is made up of 15 amino acids. The CDR3 bases are TGTGCCAGCAGCCCGGATGGGGTGAGGAATAGTGGCTACACCTTC. Its protein product is CASSPDGVRNSGYTF. The variable domain in full, completed from reference TRBV9 and TRBJ1-2, reads DSGVTQTPKHLITATGQRVTLRCSPRSGDLSVYWYQQSLDQGLQFLIQYYNGEERAKGNILERFSAQQFPDLHSELNLSSLELGDSALYFCASSPDGVRNSGYTFGSGTRLTVV.

This rearrangement joins TRBV9 to TRBJ2-6; D unresolved. CDR1 and CDR2 (germline): SGDLS, YYNGEE. This CDR3 has 15 residues. V was cut by 0 bases and J by 4 bases, with 8 bases left in between. CDR3 nucleotide sequence: TGTGCCAGCAGCGTAGACGGTACCGGGGCCAACGTCCTGACTTTC. Translation: CASSVDGTGANVLTF.

The J gene is TRBJ1-2, the V gene TRBV10-1; D is uncertain. V was shortened by 5 bases and J by 2 bases, with 12 bases between the two germline ends. The V gene's germline CDR1 is WNHNN and CDR2 SYGVQD (reference sequence). This CDR3 contains 14 residues. The CDR3 nucleotides read TGCGCCAGCAGTAGCGGTCCCTCAAACTATGGCTACACCTTC. Translating it yields CASSSGPSNYGYTF.

This sequence joins TRBV27 and TRBJ1-1; a possible D gene is TRBD1 (6 bases). The CDR3 covers 17 residues. V dropped 5 bases and J dropped 5 bases, with 24 bases sitting between them. The V gene's germline CDR1 is MNHEY and CDR2 SMNVEV (reference sequence). For the CDR3, the DNA is TGTGCCAGCAGTACCCAAGGGTTCGGGGGCGGAGGAACTGAAGCTTTCTTT. As protein: CASSTQGFGGGGTEAFF.

The chain is built from TRBV27 and TRBJ2-1, with a tentative D call TRBD2 (6 bases). Trimming removed 0 bases from V and 9 bases from J, with 9 bases in between. Germline V gene data show CDR1 as MNHEY and CDR2 as SMNVEV (reference sequence). The CDR3 consists of 13 residues. CDR3 bases: TGTGCCAGCAGTTTATCGGCGGGGAGTGAGCAGTTCTTC. Translation gives CASSLSAGSEQFF.

Regarding this clone: At one end the junction does not follow the germline gene, possibly because of a read error. The chain recombines TRBV7-7 with TRBJ1-1; D is uncertain. CDR3 length equals 15 residues. Germline V CDR1 and CDR2: SSHAT, FNYEAQ (reference sequence). CDR3 sequence (DNA): TGTGCTAGCAGCCCCTATCAGGATATGAACACTGAAGCTTTCTTT. This gives the protein CASSPYQDMNTEAFF.

The chain couples TRBV2 to TRBJ1-1; D uncertain. The CDR3 contains 14 residues. The ends were cut back, 7 bases at V and 1 base at J, with 13 bases in the middle. Looked up from germline, CDR1 is SNHLY and CDR2 is FYNNEI. The CDR3: CASKRSSTNTEAFF. CDR3 DNA sequence: TGTGCCAGCAAAAGAAGCTCGACGAACACTGAAGCTTTCTTT.

This chain uses TRBV18 with TRBJ2-2; TRBD1 matches 9 bases. CDR1 is KGHSH, CDR2 LQKENI, per germline. There are 15 residues in the CDR3. J lost 5 bases, V lost 5 bases, and 6 bases had no gene match. CDR3 residues: CASSTQGAETGELFF. CDR3 nucleotides: TGTGCCAGCTCAACACAGGGGGCAGAAACCGGGGAGCTGTTTTTT.

This chain uses TRBV6-1 with TRBJ2-5, with TRBD1 identical over 8 bases. V dropped 1 base and J dropped 2; count of bases not matched to a gene: 6. Germline V lookup: CDR1 MNHNS, CDR2 SASEGT. The CDR3 has 16 residues. The chain's CDR3 is CASSEVRWTGQETQYF. DNA of the CDR3: TGTGCCAGCAGTGAAGTAAGGTGGACAGGGCAAGAGACCCAGTACTTC.

This sequence joins TRBV6-2 or TRBV6-3 and TRBJ2-7; D is possibly TRBD1 or TRBD2 (5 bases each). The germline V and J ends were trimmed by 6 bases and 7 bases, with 13 bases remaining between them. Germline V gene lookup returns CDR1 MNHEY and CDR2 SVGEGT. The CDR3 is 12 amino acids. CDR3 residues: CASSKGTLEQYF. CDR3 nucleotides: TGTGCCAGCAGCAAGGGGACCCTAGAGCAGTACTTC.

The chain uses TRBV24-1 and TRBJ2-3; D remains ambiguous. The CDR3 is 13 amino acids. Trimming removed 5 bases from V and 4 bases from J, with 9 bases in between. Germline-derived CDR1 and CDR2 are KGHDR and SFDVKD. The CDR3, as DNA: TGTGCCACCAGTGCCGCCGTTCCAGATACGCAGTATTTT. Its translation is CATSAAVPDTQYF.

This clone was observed a few times. V usage is TRBV15 and J usage is TRBJ2-7; 9 bases are a match to TRBD2. The CDR3 runs 15 residues. Looked up from germline, CDR1 is LNHNV and CDR2 is YYDKDF (reference sequence). V lost 0 bases to trimming and J lost 4 bases; unmatched junction nucleotides: 4. CDR3 in DNA: TGTGCCACCAGCAGAGATCATAGCGGGAGTTACGAGCAGTACTTC. Translated, it gives CATSRDHSGSYEQYF.

V and J are TRBV4-1 and TRBJ1-5, with 8 bases that match TRBD1. The CDR3 length is 15 residues. CDR1 MGHRA and CDR2 YSYEKL come from the germline V gene. Germline trimming cut 4 bases from V and 6 bases from J; bases unmatched to any gene: 8. The CDR3 region has the DNA TGCGCCAGCAGCCGAACTCAGGGGGCGTTTCAGCCCCAGCATTTT. This codes for CASSRTQGAFQPQHF.

This chain uses TRBV19 with TRBJ2-3, with 10 bases aligning to TRBD2. Trimming cost V 8 bases and J 7 bases; bases outside gene matches: 9. This CDR3 has 14 residues. Germline-derived CDR1 and CDR2 are LNHDA and SQIVND (reference sequence). The DNA of the CDR3 is TGTGCCAGTCGGCTAGCGGGAGAGGTGAATACGCAGTATTTT. Its protein is CASRLAGEVNTQYF.

The chain joins TRBV2 to TRBJ2-7; 7 nucleotides agree with TRBD2. This CDR3 is 15 amino acids long. V lost 1 base to trimming and J lost 2 bases; unmatched junction nucleotides: 5. Germline V gene data show CDR1 as SNHLY and CDR2 as FYNNEI. CDR3 DNA: TGTGCCAGCAGTGAAGGGGTAGCGGGCGCCTACGAGCAGTACTTC. This gives the protein CASSEGVAGAYEQYF.

V and J are TRBV6-4 and TRBJ1-1; the D is unclear. CDR1 and CDR2 (germline): MRHNA, SNTAGT. The CDR3 sequence is 15 residues long. V was trimmed by 2 bases and J by 3 bases, leaving 13 bases between them. The chain's CDR3 is CASSDRRGRDTEAFF. CDR3 DNA: TGTGCCAGCAGTGACAGACGGGGAAGGGACACTGAAGCTTTCTTT.

J is TRBJ2-5 and V is TRBV3-1 (or the pseudogene TRBV3-2); D unresolved. This CDR3 contains 11 residues. V lost 3 bases, J lost 5 bases, and 4 bases lay in between. CDR1 is LGHDT and CDR2 is YNNKEL in the germline V gene (reference sequence). This CDR3 is CASSHIETQYF. The DNA for the CDR3 is TGTGCCAGCAGCCACATCGAGACCCAGTACTTC.

This chain uses TRBV25-1 with TRBJ2-7; D possibly corresponds to TRBD2 (5 bases). V gave up 8 bases and J gave up 2 bases, with 16 bases separating them. The CDR3 spans 14 residues. From germline, CDR1 is MGHDK and CDR2 SYGVNS. The CDR3: CASSDGDGTYEQYF. Written as DNA, the CDR3 is TGTGCCAGCTCCGACGGCGACGGGACCTACGAGCAGTACTTC.